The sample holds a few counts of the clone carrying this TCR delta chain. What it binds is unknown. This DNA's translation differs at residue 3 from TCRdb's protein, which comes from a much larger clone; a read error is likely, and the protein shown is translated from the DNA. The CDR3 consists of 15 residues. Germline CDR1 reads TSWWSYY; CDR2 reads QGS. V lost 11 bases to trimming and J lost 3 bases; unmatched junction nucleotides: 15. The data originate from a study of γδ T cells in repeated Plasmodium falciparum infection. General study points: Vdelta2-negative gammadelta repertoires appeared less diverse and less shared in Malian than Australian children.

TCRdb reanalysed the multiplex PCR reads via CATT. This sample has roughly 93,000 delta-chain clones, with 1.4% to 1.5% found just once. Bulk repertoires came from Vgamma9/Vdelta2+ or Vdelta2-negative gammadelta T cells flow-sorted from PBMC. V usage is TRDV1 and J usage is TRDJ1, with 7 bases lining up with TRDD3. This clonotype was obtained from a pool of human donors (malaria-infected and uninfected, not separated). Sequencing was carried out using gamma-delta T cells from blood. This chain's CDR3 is CAFEEDGDKADKLIF. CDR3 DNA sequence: TGTGCTTTTGAGGAGGACGGGGATAAGGCCGATAAACTCATCTTT.